The next 19 T cell receptor beta chains were all read from a single sample in a study of CD8+ T cells in alopecia areata. RNA extraction was followed by reverse transcription into cDNA, which acted as the sequencing template. The assay was immunoSEQ multiplex PCR, and TCRdb's table has in-frame clones only and misses some. The sample has 250,000 to 350,000 clones, 50% to 75% seen once; the top ten hold about 0.93%. The treatment is: oral pan-JAK inhibitor, 5-10 mg twice daily. The starting material was CD4+ T cells sorted from blood, obtained around week 54, from a patient treated with tofacitinib. The receptors come from a human donor with alopecia areata.

The chain uses TRBV2 and TRBJ2-7; TRBD1 aligns across 8 bases. CDR3 length: 16 amino acids. V lost 8 bases to trimming and J lost 0 bases; unmatched junction nucleotides: 12. Germline CDR1 is SNHLY and CDR2 is FYNNEI. CDR3 protein: CASDSQGARSSYEQYF. The CDR3 DNA is TGTGCCAGCGACAGCCAGGGGGCTAGGAGCTCCTACGAGCAGTACTTC.

CDR3 sequence: CASAQGSLGNEQFF. Written as DNA, the CDR3 is TGTGCCTCTGCACAGGGGTCCCTTGGGAATGAGCAGTTCTTC. The chain joins TRBV30 to TRBJ2-1; 7 nucleotides match TRBD1. With V trimmed by 7 bases and J by 7 bases, 13 bases remained unmatched. CDR1 is GTSNPN and CDR2 is SVGIG in the germline V gene (reference sequence). CDR3 size: 14 residues.

This clone was seen a handful of times. The chain uses TRBV7-8 and TRBJ2-7; 8 nucleotides line up with TRBD1. The trim removed 5 bases at V and 3 bases at J, leaving 9 bases unmatched. This CDR3 is 15 amino acids long. Germline V gene lookup returns CDR1 SGHVS and CDR2 FQNEAQ. The CDR3 coding sequence is TGTGCCAGCAGCCCAACGGACAGGGCACGCTACGAGCAGTACTTC. It yields the protein CASSPTDRARYEQYF.

This clone was counted only a few times. This chain links TRBV15 with TRBJ2-7, with TRBD2 matching 7 bases. CDR1 is LNHNV and CDR2 is YYDKDF in the germline V gene (reference sequence). The CDR3 contains 15 residues. The junction had 4 bases not matched to a gene; V was cut back by 1 base and J by 1 base. CDR3 nucleotides: TGTGCCACCAGCAGAGCCCGGGAGGTTTCCTACGAGCAGTACTTC. It codes for CATSRAREVSYEQYF.

The rearrangement uses TRBV7-9 and TRBJ2-1; possibly TRBD1 for D (5 bases). With 1 base removed from V and 0 bases from J, the gap between germline ends came to 7 bases. The CDR3 has 15 amino acids. CDR1 is SEHNR, CDR2 FQNEAQ, per germline (reference sequence). This chain's CDR3 is CASSLEQGSYNEQFF. The CDR3 DNA sequence: TGTGCCAGCAGCTTAGAGCAGGGCTCCTACAATGAGCAGTTCTTC.

The DNA of the CDR3 is TGTGCCAGCAGTTATAATACTGGGGCCGGGGAGCTGTTTTTT. It yields the protein CASSYNTGAGELFF. This chain connects TRBV6-6 to TRBJ2-2; D call uncertain. The CDR3 length is 14 residues. CDR1 and CDR2 (germline): MNHNY, SVGAGI (reference sequence). Trimming took 3 bases from V and 6 from J, leaving 11 bases between them.

The table lists this clone with a few counts. This chain connects TRBV29-1 to TRBJ1-2, with D unresolved. The CDR3 consists of 11 residues. V lost 4 bases, J lost 4 bases, and 7 bases lay in between. From germline, CDR1 is SQVTM and CDR2 ANQGSEA. The CDR3 DNA reads TGCAGCGTTGCAGAAGTCTATGGCTACACCTTC. Its protein product is CSVAEVYGYTF.

This rearrangement joins TRBV9 to TRBJ1-2; TRBD1 matches at 9 bases. Germline V CDR1 and CDR2: SGDLS, YYNGEE. J was trimmed by 8 bases and V by 7 bases; bases with no gene match: 6. This CDR3 contains 12 residues. CDR3 region: CASRGQGRGYTF. CDR3 DNA: TGTGCCAGCCGAGGACAGGGGAGAGGCTACACCTTC.

The chain employs TRBV5-1 and TRBJ2-1; TRBD2 agrees at 7 bases. Trimming cost V 4 bases and J 3 bases; bases outside gene matches: 7. Germline CDR1 is SGHRS and CDR2 is YFSETQ. This CDR3 has 15 residues. CDR3 protein: CASSPTWDYYNEQFF. Here the CDR3 DNA reads TGCGCCAGCAGCCCGACCTGGGACTACTACAATGAGCAGTTCTTC.

This clone was observed once. The rearrangement joins TRBV30 to TRBJ1-6; D uncertain. Trimming stripped 7 bases from V and 5 bases from J, with 15 bases between. In germline, CDR1 is GTSNPN, CDR2 SVGIG (reference sequence). The CDR3 is made up of 14 amino acids. The CDR3 loop is CAYPEGSNNSPLHF. In DNA, the CDR3 is TGTGCCTACCCGGAGGGCAGTAATAATTCACCCCTCCACTTT.

The chain uses TRBV5-1 and TRBJ2-1; no definite D call. V was shortened by 1 base and J by 5 bases, with 13 bases between the two germline ends. The CDR3 totals 15 residues. Germline CDR1 SGHRS, CDR2 YFSETQ. The CDR3 loop is CASSLISQHDNEQFF. The CDR3 bases are TGCGCCAGCAGCTTGATCAGTCAGCATGACAATGAGCAGTTCTTC.

The chain employs TRBV30 and TRBJ2-7; 10 bases are shared with TRBD2. With V trimmed by 5 bases and J by 2 bases, 6 bases remained unmatched. The germline V gene encodes CDR1 GTSNPN and CDR2 SVGIG (reference sequence). This CDR3 comprises 14 residues. This chain's CDR3 is CAWALAGVAYEQYF. In DNA form, the CDR3 reads TGTGCCTGGGCCCTAGCGGGGGTCGCCTACGAGCAGTACTTC.

Only one count was recorded for this clone. The rearrangement uses TRBV7-2 and TRBJ2-3; TRBD2 matches 8 bases. The CDR3 length is 16 residues. Germline lookup yields CDR1 SGHTA and CDR2 FQGNSA. V shed 5 bases, J shed 4 bases, and the junction held 11 bases outside the gene matches. The CDR3 here is CASSPGPSTSADTQYF. As DNA, the CDR3 is TGTGCCAGCAGCCCCGGCCCCTCGACTAGCGCAGATACGCAGTATTTT.

This chain connects TRBV5-1 to TRBJ2-2; D gene unclear. Trimming took off 0 bases at V and 5 bases at J, with 5 bases between the two ends. This CDR3 comprises 13 residues. In germline, CDR1 is SGHRS, CDR2 YFSETQ. CDR3 residues: CASSLAQTGELFF. The CDR3, as DNA: TGCGCCAGCAGCTTGGCCCAGACCGGGGAGCTGTTTTTT.

This clone came up once. The J gene is TRBJ2-3, the V gene TRBV5-1; D gene ambiguous. Germline V gene data show CDR1 as SGHRS and CDR2 as YFSETQ. This CDR3 has 14 amino acids. V was shortened by 4 bases and J by 3 bases, with 12 bases between the two germline ends. Here the CDR3 DNA reads TGCGCCAGCAGCCTCATCTCCGGGACAGATACGCAGTATTTT. As protein: CASSLISGTDTQYF.

The V and J genes are TRBV6-5 and TRBJ1-1; no reliable D call. The V gene lost 6 bases and the J gene lost 6 bases, with 20 bases spanning the gap. The CDR3 loop spans 15 amino acids. Per the germline V gene, CDR1 is MNHEY and CDR2 is SVGAGI. CDR3 DNA: TGTGCCAGCAGCTACCTCCGGACTGGGCGCGCTGAAGCTTTCTTT. It translates to CASSYLRTGRAEAFF.

In this sample, this clone turned up a few times. The chain has TRBV29-1 and TRBJ2-1, with TRBD1 identical over 8 bases. CDR3 length: 14 amino acids. V lost 6 bases to trimming and J lost 1 base; unmatched junction nucleotides: 5. In germline, CDR1 is SQVTM, CDR2 ANQGSEA. The CDR3 region is CSVDRDRSYNEQFF. The CDR3 region has the DNA TGCAGCGTCGACCGGGACAGGTCCTACAATGAGCAGTTCTTC.

In the case of this clone: Other nucleotide sequences in the sample specify the same CDR3. The chain links TRBV4-3 to TRBJ2-3; no firm D call. Trimming shortened V by 1 base and J by 4 bases, and 6 bases separated the two germline ends. The CDR3 has 13 amino acids. The germline gives CDR1 LGHNA, CDR2 YSLEER. This CDR3 is CASSQVGADTQYF. As DNA, the CDR3 is TGCGCCAGCAGCCAAGTAGGAGCAGATACGCAGTATTTT.

The chain links TRBV29-1 to TRBJ2-3; maybe TRBD2 (6 bases). CDR3 length: 14 amino acids. The ends were cut back, 3 bases at V and 2 bases at J, with 12 bases in the middle. CDR1 is SQVTM, CDR2 ANQGSEA, per germline. The CDR3 DNA reads TGCAGCGTTGATATGGGACTCATCACAGATACGCAGTATTTT. Amino acids: CSVDMGLITDTQYF.